One and the same sample provided the 9 T cell receptor beta chains below, sequenced in a study of blood T cell repertoires in COVID-19. Measured with immunoSEQ multiplex PCR; TCRdb has only the in-frame clones, and not every one. In the table there are about 280,000 clones, approximately 86% of which are singletons. Material for sequencing was peripheral blood. The receptors shown here come from a woman between 65 and 79 years old with COVID-19, enrolled during active disease.

This clone was counted once. The rearrangement uses TRBV24-1 and TRBJ2-7, with 8 bases identical to TRBD1. V shed 4 bases and J 5 bases; nucleotides not matched to a gene: 6. The CDR3 has 14 residues. Germline V lookup: CDR1 KGHDR, CDR2 SFDVKD. The CDR3 loop reads CATSETGGLHEQYF. CDR3 nucleotides: TGTGCCACCAGTGAAACAGGGGGGCTCCACGAGCAGTACTTC.

The J gene is TRBJ2-5, the V gene TRBV30, with TRBD2 matching over 7 bases. Trimming removed 0 bases from V and 1 base from J; junction bases left unmatched: 5. This CDR3 contains 15 residues. Germline assignment: CDR1 GTSNPN and CDR2 SVGIG (reference sequence). The CDR3 sequence is CAWSVGLVTQETQYF. The CDR3, as DNA: TGTGCCTGGAGTGTAGGACTAGTGACCCAAGAGACCCAGTACTTC.

The rearrangement links TRBV12-5 to TRBJ1-3; D not resolved. CDR1 LGHNT and CDR2 FRNRAP come from the germline V gene. The CDR3 spans 17 residues. Trimming removed 6 bases from V and 1 base from J, with 19 bases in between. Here the CDR3 reads CASGPSGFTWSGNTIYF. In nucleotides, the CDR3 is TGTGCTAGTGGCCCTTCGGGGTTTACCTGGTCTGGAAACACCATATATTTT.

This chain connects TRBV9 to TRBJ1-5, with TRBD1 matching over 9 bases. Germline assignment: CDR1 SGDLS and CDR2 YYNGEE. After removal of 0 bases from V and 8 bases from J, the junction contained 6 bases not matched to a gene. This CDR3 spans 15 amino acids. In nucleotides, the CDR3 is TGTGCCAGCAGCGTAGCGGGGACAGGGATGGAGCCCCAGCATTTT. It is translated as CASSVAGTGMEPQHF.

The V call is TRBV2, the J call TRBJ2-1; 11 nucleotides align to TRBD2. The CDR3 length is 17 residues. Trimming at V came to 2 bases and at J to 0 bases, leaving 3 bases not matched to a gene. CDR1 and CDR2 from the germline V gene are SNHLY and FYNNEI. DNA of the CDR3: TGTGCCAGCAGTGAACCGGGACTAGCGGTCTCCTACAATGAGCAGTTCTTC. It encodes CASSEPGLAVSYNEQFF.

The chain has TRBV21-1 and TRBJ1-6; no check of the table's D call, TRBD1, against the DNA was made. TRBV21-1 is shown as a pseudogene. The length of the CDR3 is 13 residues. CDR3 residues: CASRQGRYSPLHF. In DNA, the CDR3 is TGTGCCAGCAGACAGGGTAGGTACTCACCCCTCCACTTT.

The CDR3: CASSTGHANTGELFF. Here the CDR3 DNA reads TGCGCCAGCAGCACAGGACACGCGAACACCGGGGAGCTGTTTTTT. The chain recombines TRBV5-1 with TRBJ2-2; D might be TRBD1 (5 bases). The germline V gene has CDR1 SGHRS and CDR2 YFSETQ. V lost 4 bases, J lost 0 bases, and 10 bases lay in between. This CDR3 has 15 amino acids. The entire variable domain, with the rest obtained from reference TRBV5-1 and TRBJ2-2, is as follows: KAGVTQTPRYLIKTRGQQVTLSCSPISGHRSVSWYQQTPGQGLQFLFEYFSETQRNKGNFPGRFSGRQFSNSRSEMNVSTLELGDSALYLCASSTGHANTGELFFGEGSRLTVL.

CDR3 nucleotide sequence: TGCGCCAGCAGCTTGGGGCTAGCGGGGGACACAGATACGCAGTATTTT. Translation: CASSLGLAGDTDTQYF. This chain connects TRBV5-1 to TRBJ2-3, with 10 bases identical to TRBD2. The junction had 3 bases not matched to a gene; V was cut back by 0 bases and J by 2 bases. CDR3 length: 16 residues. Germline V gene data show CDR1 as SGHRS and CDR2 as YFSETQ.

The chain combines TRBV5-8 with TRBJ1-1; D might be TRBD1 (5 bases). CDR1 is SGHTS and CDR2 is YDEGEE in the germline V gene. Trimming took 3 bases from V and 1 from J, leaving 10 bases between them. This CDR3 contains 14 residues. In DNA form, the CDR3 reads TGTGCCAGCAGCTGGGGACTCGGGAACACTGAAGCTTTCTTT. Encoded protein: CASSWGLGNTEAFF.